Below, one TCR beta chain is given with its context. What it recognizes is unknown. These data are taken from a study of cytomegalovirus exposure and HLA in healthy donors. Looking at the study overall: Earlier, 150 million to 200 million T cells were analyzed, and 117 million unique TCR beta sequences were found among them.

Notes on the study in general: Earlier results showed most TCR beta V segments being productive about 87% or about 30% of the time. Based on reports, TCR beta sequences accurately predicted HLA-A and HLA-B alleles for most subjects.

Primers: 60 Vbeta forward and 13 Jbeta reverse. The data were produced by immunoSEQ multiplex PCR, yet TCRdb's version contains in-frame clones alone and is incomplete. The table shows roughly 120,000 clones, with around 74% occurring only once. The TCR comes from a woman between 50 and 59 years old in good health and CMV-seropositive. Specimen: PBMCs.

The CDR3 sequence: CASSLAGRSSNNEQFF. Written as DNA, the CDR3 is TGTGCCAGCAGCTTGGCAGGGAGGTCCTCTAACAATGAGCAGTTCTTC. The chain combines TRBV5-4 with TRBJ2-1; a weak D match, TRBD2 (6 bases). The germline V and J ends were trimmed by 0 bases and 5 bases, with 15 bases remaining between them. The germline CDR1 and CDR2 sequences are SGHNT and YYREEE (reference sequence). CDR3 length: 16 amino acids.